This entry lists 5 T cell receptor beta chains sequenced from one sample in a study of shared T cell receptors in the human thymus. The table came from immunoSEQ multiplex PCR; TCRdb's copy has only in-frame clones and leaves some out. The sample records hundreds of thousands of clones, over 75% being singletons. A further study also used this sample, focusing on human thymus T cells.

Sample: thymocytes. The receptor source for this set is a girl under three years old with a congenital heart defect.

The chain employs TRBV6-1 and TRBJ1-1; D remains unclear. This CDR3 is 14 amino acids long. The V and J ends lost 5 bases and 4 bases respectively, with 14 bases between them. The germline V gene encodes CDR1 MNHNS and CDR2 SASEGT. CDR3 in amino acids: CASSPHPSTTEAFF. CDR3 bases: TGTGCCAGCAGTCCCCACCCCAGTACCACTGAAGCTTTCTTT.

The V call is TRBV11-2, the J call TRBJ1-2; 7 nucleotides agree with TRBD1. Germline V CDR1 and CDR2: SGHAT, FQNNGV. V dropped 5 bases and J dropped 4; count of bases not matched to a gene: 16. The length of the CDR3 is 17 residues. The chain's CDR3 is CASSPNWDSRTLYGYTF. The CDR3 DNA reads TGTGCCAGCAGCCCTAACTGGGACAGCCGAACGCTCTATGGCTACACCTTC.

The J gene is TRBJ1-2, the V gene TRBV2; D perhaps matches TRBD1 (6 bases). CDR1 and CDR2 from the germline V gene are SNHLY and FYNNEI. V gave up 2 bases and J gave up 4 bases, with 17 bases separating them. This CDR3 has 16 amino acids. The CDR3 DNA follows: TGTGCCAGCAGTGAAATCCTAGGGGGTGCGGGCTATGGCTACACCTTC. It specifies CASSEILGGAGYGYTF. Complete variable domain (other parts from reference TRBV2 and TRBJ1-2): EPEVTQTPSHQVTQMGQEVILRCVPISNHLYFYWYRQILGQKVEFLVSFYNNEISEKSEIFDDQFSVERPDGSNFTLKIRSTKLEDSAMYFCASSEILGGAGYGYTFGSGTRLTVV.

The chain joins TRBV12-1 to TRBJ2-7; TRBD1 is the table's D call and was not checked against the DNA. TRBV12-1 is described as a pseudogene. This CDR3 region has 13 residues. For the CDR3, the DNA is TGTGCCAGCAGCACTACGGACAGGCTCGAGCAGTACTTC. It yields the protein CASSTTDRLEQYF.

This chain joins TRBV2 and TRBJ2-1; D might be TRBD2 (5 bases). Germline loops: CDR1 SNHLY, CDR2 FYNNEI. The ends were cut back, 1 base at V and 4 bases at J, with 17 bases in the middle. CDR3 length equals 17 residues. The CDR3 region is CASSEEVRRLRYNEQFF. CDR3 coding DNA: TGTGCCAGCAGTGAAGAAGTCAGGAGGTTACGTTACAATGAGCAGTTCTTC.